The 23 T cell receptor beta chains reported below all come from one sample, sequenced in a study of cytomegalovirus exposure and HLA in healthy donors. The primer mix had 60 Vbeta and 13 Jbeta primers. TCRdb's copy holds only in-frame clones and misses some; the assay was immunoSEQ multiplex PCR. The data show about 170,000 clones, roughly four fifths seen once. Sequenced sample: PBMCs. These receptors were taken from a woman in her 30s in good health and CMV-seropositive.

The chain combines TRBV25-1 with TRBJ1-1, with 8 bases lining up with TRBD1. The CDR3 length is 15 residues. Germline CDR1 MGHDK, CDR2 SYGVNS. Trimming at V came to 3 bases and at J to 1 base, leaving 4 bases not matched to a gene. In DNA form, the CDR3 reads TGTGCCAGCAGTGATCCCGGGACAGGGAACACTGAAGCTTTCTTT. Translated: CASSDPGTGNTEAFF. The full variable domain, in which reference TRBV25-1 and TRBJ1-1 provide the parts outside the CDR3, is EADIYQTPRYLVIGTGKKITLECSQTMGHDKMYWYQQDPGMELHLIHYSYGVNSTEKGDLSSESTVSRIRTEHFPLTLESARPSHTSQYLCASSDPGTGNTEAFFGQGTRLTVV.

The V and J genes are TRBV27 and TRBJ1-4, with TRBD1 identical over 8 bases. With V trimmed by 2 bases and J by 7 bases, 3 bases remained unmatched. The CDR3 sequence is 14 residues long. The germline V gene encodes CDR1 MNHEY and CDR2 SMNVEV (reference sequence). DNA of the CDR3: TGTGCCAGCAGTTTACAGGGGGCGGGTGAAAAACTGTTTTTT. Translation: CASSLQGAGEKLFF.

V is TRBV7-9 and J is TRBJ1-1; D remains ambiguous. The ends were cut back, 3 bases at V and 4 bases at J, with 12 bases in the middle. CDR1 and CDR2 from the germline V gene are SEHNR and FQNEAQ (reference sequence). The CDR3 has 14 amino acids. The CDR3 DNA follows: TGTGCCAGCAGCTTCACCACGGGTAGCACTGAAGCTTTCTTT. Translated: CASSFTTGSTEAFF. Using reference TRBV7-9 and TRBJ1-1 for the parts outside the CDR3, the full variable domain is DTGVSQNPRHKITKRGQNVTFRCDPISEHNRLYWYRQTLGQGPEFLTYFQNEAQLEKSRLLSDRFSAERPKGSFSTLEIQRTEQGDSAMYLCASSFTTGSTEAFFGQGTRLTVV.

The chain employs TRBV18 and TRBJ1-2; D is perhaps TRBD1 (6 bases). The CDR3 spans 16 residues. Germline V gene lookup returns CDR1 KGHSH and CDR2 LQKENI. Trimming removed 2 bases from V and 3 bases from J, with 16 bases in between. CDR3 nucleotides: TGTGCCAGCTCACCAAAGACAGGTGGTAATTACTATGGCTACACCTTC. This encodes CASSPKTGGNYYGYTF. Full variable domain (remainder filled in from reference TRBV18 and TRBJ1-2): NAGVMQNPRHLVRRRGQEARLRCSPMKGHSHVYWYRQLPEEGLKFMVYLQKENIIDESGMPKERFSAEFPKEGPSILRIQQVVRGDSAAYFCASSPKTGGNYYGYTFGSGTRLTVV.

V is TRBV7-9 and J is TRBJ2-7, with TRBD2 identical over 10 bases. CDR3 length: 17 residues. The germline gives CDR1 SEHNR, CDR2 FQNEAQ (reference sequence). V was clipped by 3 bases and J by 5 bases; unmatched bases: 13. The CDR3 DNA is TGTGCCAGCAGCTTCCCTCGAAGCGGGGGGGCCGTCCACGAGCAGTACTTC. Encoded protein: CASSFPRSGGAVHEQYF.

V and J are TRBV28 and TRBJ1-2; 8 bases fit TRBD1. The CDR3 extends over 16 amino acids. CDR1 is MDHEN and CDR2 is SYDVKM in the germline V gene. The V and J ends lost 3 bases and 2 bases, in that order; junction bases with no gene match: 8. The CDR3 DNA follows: TGTGCCAGCAGTTTGCATAACAGGGGGGCGAACTATGGCTACACCTTC. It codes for CASSLHNRGANYGYTF.

CDR3 DNA: TGTGCCAGCAGCGCGGAGGGGCGGAACTACGAGCAGTACTTC. This gives the protein CASSAEGRNYEQYF. This chain connects TRBV9 to TRBJ2-7; D may be TRBD2 (6 bases). Germline CDR1 reads SGDLS; CDR2 reads YYNGEE. Trimming removed 3 bases from V and 3 bases from J, with 13 bases in between. CDR3 length: 14 residues.

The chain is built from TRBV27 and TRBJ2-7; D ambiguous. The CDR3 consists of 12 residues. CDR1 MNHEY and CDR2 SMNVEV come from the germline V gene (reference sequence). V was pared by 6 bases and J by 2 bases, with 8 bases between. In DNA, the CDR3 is TGTGCCAGCAGCCCCGGTCCCTACGAGCAGTACTTC. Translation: CASSPGPYEQYF.

CDR3 sequence reads: CASSHGTGETQYF. In nucleotides, the CDR3 is TGTGCCAGCAGCCACGGGACAGGGGAGACCCAGTACTTC. The rearrangement uses TRBV6-5 and TRBJ2-5, with 9 bases fitting TRBD1. J was trimmed by 5 bases and V by 6 bases; bases with no gene match: 4. The CDR3 totals 13 residues. Germline V CDR1 and CDR2: MNHEY, SVGAGI.

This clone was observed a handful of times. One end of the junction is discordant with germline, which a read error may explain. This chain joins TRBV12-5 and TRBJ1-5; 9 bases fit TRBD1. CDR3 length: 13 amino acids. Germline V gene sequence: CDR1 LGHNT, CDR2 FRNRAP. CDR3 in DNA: TGTGCTAGTGGTTTGACCGGGACAGGGAGGCGAGATTTT. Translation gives CASGLTGTGRRDF.

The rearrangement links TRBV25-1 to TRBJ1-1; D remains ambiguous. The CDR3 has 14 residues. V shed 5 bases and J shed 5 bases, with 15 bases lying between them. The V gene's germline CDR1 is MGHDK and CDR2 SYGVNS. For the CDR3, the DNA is TGTGCCAGCAGTCCAGGAGGGTTTCGGACTGAAGCTTTCTTT. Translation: CASSPGGFRTEAFF.

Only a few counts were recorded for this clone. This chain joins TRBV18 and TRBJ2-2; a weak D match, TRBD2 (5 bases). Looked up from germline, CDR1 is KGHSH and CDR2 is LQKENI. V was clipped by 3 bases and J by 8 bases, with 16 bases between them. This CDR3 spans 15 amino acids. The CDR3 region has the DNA TGTGCCAGCTCACCCCGGGGAGCCATCCTGGGGGAGCTGTTTTTT. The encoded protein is CASSPRGAILGELFF.

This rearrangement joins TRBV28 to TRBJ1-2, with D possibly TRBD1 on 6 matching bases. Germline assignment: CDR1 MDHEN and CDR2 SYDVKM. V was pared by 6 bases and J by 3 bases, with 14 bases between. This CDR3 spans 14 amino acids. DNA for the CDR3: TGTGCCAGCAGGGGGGGGGCAGGGCACTATGGCTACACCTTC. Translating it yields CASRGGAGHYGYTF.

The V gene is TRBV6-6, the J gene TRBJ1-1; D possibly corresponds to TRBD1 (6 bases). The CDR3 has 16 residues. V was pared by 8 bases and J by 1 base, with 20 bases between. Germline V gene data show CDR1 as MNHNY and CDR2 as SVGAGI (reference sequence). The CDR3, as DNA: TGTGCCAGCTGCAGGCGGGGGGGCGGAGGGAACACTGAAGCTTTCTTT. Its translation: CASCRRGGGGNTEAFF.

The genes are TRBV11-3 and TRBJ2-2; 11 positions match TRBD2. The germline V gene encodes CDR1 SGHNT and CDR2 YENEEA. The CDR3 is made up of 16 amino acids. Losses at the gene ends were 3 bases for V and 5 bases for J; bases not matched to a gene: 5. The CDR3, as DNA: TGTGCCAGCAGCTTCGGACTAGCGGGTGGTACCGGGGAGCTGTTTTTT. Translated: CASSFGLAGGTGELFF.

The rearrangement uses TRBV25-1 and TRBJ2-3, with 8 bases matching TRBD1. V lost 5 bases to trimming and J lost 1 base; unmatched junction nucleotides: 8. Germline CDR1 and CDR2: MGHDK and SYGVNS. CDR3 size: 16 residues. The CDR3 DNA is TGTGCCAGCAGTCTCCCCATGACAGGGGGCACAGATACGCAGTATTTT. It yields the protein CASSLPMTGGTDTQYF. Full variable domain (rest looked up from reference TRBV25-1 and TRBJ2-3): EADIYQTPRYLVIGTGKKITLECSQTMGHDKMYWYQQDPGMELHLIHYSYGVNSTEKGDLSSESTVSRIRTEHFPLTLESARPSHTSQYLCASSLPMTGGTDTQYFGPGTRLTVL.

The CDR3 protein is CATSRDQGNQETQYF. DNA of the CDR3: TGTGCCACCAGCAGAGATCAGGGCAACCAAGAGACCCAGTACTTC. This rearrangement joins TRBV15 to TRBJ2-5; D may be TRBD1 (5 bases). Germline-derived CDR1 and CDR2 are LNHNV and YYDKDF (reference sequence). This CDR3 region has 15 residues. V lost 0 bases and J lost 0, with 8 bases in between.

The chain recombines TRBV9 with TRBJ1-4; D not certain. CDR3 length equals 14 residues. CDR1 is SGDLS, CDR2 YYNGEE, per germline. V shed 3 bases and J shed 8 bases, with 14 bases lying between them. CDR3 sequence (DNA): TGTGCCAGCAGCGCGGTCGGAGAGAGGGAAAAACTGTTTTTT. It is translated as CASSAVGEREKLFF.

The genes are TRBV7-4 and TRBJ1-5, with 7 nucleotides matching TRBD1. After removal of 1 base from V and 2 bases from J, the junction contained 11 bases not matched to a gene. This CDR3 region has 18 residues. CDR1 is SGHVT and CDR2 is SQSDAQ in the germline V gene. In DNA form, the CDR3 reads TGTGCCAGCAGCTTAGTGGTACAGGGGCCACTTGGCAATCAGCCCCAGCATTTT. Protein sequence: CASSLVVQGPLGNQPQHF.

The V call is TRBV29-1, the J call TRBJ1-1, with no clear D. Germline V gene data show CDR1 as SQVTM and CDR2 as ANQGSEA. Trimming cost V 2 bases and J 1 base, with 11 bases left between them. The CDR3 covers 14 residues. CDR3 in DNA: TGCAGCGTTGAAAGTTTAAGACAGAACACTGAAGCTTTCTTT. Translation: CSVESLRQNTEAFF.

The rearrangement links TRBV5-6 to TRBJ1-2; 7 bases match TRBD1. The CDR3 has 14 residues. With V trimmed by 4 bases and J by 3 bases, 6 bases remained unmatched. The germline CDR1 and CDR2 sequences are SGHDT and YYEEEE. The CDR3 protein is CASSVGQDDYGYTF. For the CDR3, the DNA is TGTGCCAGCAGCGTCGGACAGGATGACTATGGCTACACCTTC.

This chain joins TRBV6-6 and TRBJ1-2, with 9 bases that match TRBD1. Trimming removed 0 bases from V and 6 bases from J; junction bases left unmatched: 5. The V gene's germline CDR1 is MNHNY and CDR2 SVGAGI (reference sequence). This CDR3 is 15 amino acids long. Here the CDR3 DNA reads TGTGCCAGCAGTTACTCCGCCGGGACAGGGCATGGCTACACCTTC. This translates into CASSYSAGTGHGYTF.

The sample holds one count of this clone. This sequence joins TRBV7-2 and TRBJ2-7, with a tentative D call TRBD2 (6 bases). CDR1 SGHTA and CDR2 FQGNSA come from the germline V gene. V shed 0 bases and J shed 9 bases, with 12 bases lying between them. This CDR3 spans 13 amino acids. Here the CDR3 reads CASSLATQGGQYF. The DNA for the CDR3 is TGTGCCAGCAGCTTAGCGACGCAGGGAGGGCAGTACTTC.